The clone carrying this T cell receptor beta chain has a handful of counts. The antigen remains undetermined. CDR3 length: 14 amino acids. V lost 0 bases, J lost 10 bases, and 15 bases lay in between. The germline V gene encodes CDR1 LNHNV and CDR2 YYDKDF (reference sequence). This sample is drawn from a study of post-analysis software for immune sequencing data. Study-wide points: Comparison with controls showed significantly lower normalized Chao1 diversity in multiple sclerosis patients. Samples from one preparation batch, clustered by F measure, grouped strongly together. TRBV segments more frequent in patients than in controls numbered five and included TRBV5-6, TRBV5-1 and TRBV20-1.

Unique molecular identifiers tagged the TCR beta cDNA libraries. MiXCR, run by TCRdb on the PCR reads, gives a single entry per CDR3 protein. The sample lists 250,000 to 300,000 distinct CDR3 sequences, 36% occurring once. The sequenced material came from blood. V usage is TRBV15 and J usage is TRBJ1-1, with D possibly matching TRBD1 (5 bases). The receptor's source is a girl aged 10-17 years with multiple sclerosis. This CDR3 reads CATSRDSGGDRAFF. For the CDR3, the DNA is TGTGCCACCAGCAGAGATAGCGGAGGGGATAGAGCTTTCTTT.